The next 9 T cell receptor beta chains were all read from a single sample in a study of blood T cell repertoires in COVID-19. Libraries were prepared by immunoSEQ multiplex PCR; TCRdb keeps only in-frame clonotypes and omits some of them. The sample lists 350,000 to 400,000 clones, roughly 91% occurring once. What was sequenced was PBMCs or T cells enriched from blood (not recorded which). All receptors derive from a woman under 30 who had recovered from COVID-19.

Comments on this clone: At the DNA level, this CDR3 is encoded by other sequences in the same sample as well. The chain uses TRBV10-3 and TRBJ2-1; D may be TRBD1 (6 bases). CDR3 size: 12 residues. Trimming took 9 bases from V and 3 from J, leaving 9 bases between them. CDR1 is ENHRY and CDR2 is SYGVKD in the germline V gene. This CDR3 is CAISDSYNEQFF. CDR3 DNA: TGTGCCATTTCGGACAGCTACAATGAGCAGTTCTTC.

As to this clone: Its ends do not fully match the called genes, so a read error is possible. The chain combines TRBV7-9 with TRBJ1-4; 7 bases line up with TRBD1. The germline V gene has CDR1 SEHNR and CDR2 FQNEAQ (reference sequence). CDR3 size: 12 residues. Here the CDR3 DNA reads TGTGCCAGCAGCCCCGGAGACGGACAGGCCAATTTT. Protein sequence: CASSPGDGQANF.

The chain links TRBV27 to TRBJ1-1; D possibly corresponds to TRBD1 (5 bases). The CDR3 length is 15 residues. The germline V gene has CDR1 MNHEY and CDR2 SMNVEV (reference sequence). V was trimmed by 2 bases and J by 7 bases, leaving 17 bases between them. The CDR3 region is CASSLTPGVGGEAFF. For the CDR3, the DNA is TGTGCCAGCAGTTTAACTCCGGGGGTGGGTGGTGAAGCTTTCTTT.

V is TRBV7-2 and J is TRBJ2-1; TRBD2 might be the D (6 bases). Germline V lookup: CDR1 SGHTA, CDR2 FQGNSA. The CDR3 is 16 amino acids. Trimming left V 5 bases short and J 10 bases short, with 24 bases between. The CDR3 reads CASSPVRARRGLEQFF. In DNA form, the CDR3 reads TGTGCCAGCAGCCCAGTGCGTGCGAGGCGGGGTTTAGAGCAGTTCTTC.

J is TRBJ1-2 and V is TRBV7-2; TRBD1 might be the D (5 bases). The V and J ends lost 5 bases and 7 bases respectively, with 14 bases between them. Per germline, CDR1 SGHTA and CDR2 FQGNSA. There are 13 residues in the CDR3. The DNA of the CDR3 is TGTGCCAGCAGCCCAGTAACAGGACCTGGCTACACCTTC. This codes for CASSPVTGPGYTF.

This clone was detected once. One end of the junction does not line up with germline, which may come from a read error. The gene calls are TRBV4-1 and TRBJ1-3; D may be TRBD1 (6 bases). CDR1 and CDR2 (germline): MGHRA, YSYEKL. CDR3 length: 17 amino acids. CDR3 bases: TGCGCCAACAGCCAGGGGCCCCAGGGGTCCTCTGGAAACACCATATATTTT. Its translation is CANSQGPQGSSGNTIYF.

V gene TRBV7-8 combines with J gene TRBJ1-2; 7 bases are a match to TRBD1. Germline trimming cut 5 bases from V and 4 bases from J; bases unmatched to any gene: 7. The CDR3 runs to 14 residues. Germline V gene sequence: CDR1 SGHVS, CDR2 FQNEAQ. The CDR3 reads CASSPGTVAYGYTF. The CDR3 DNA sequence: TGTGCCAGCAGCCCCGGGACAGTGGCCTATGGCTACACCTTC. The full variable domain, completed using reference TRBV7-8 and TRBJ1-2, is GAGVSQSPRYKVAKRGQDVALRCDPISGHVSLFWYQQALGQGPEFLTYFQNEAQLDKSGLPSDRFFAERPEGSVSTLKIQRTQQEDSAVYLCASSPGTVAYGYTFGSGTRLTVV.

The chain has TRBV9 and TRBJ2-3, with D unresolved. The germline gives CDR1 SGDLS, CDR2 YYNGEE. There are 16 residues in the CDR3. Trimming shortened V by 0 bases and J by 1 base, and 12 bases separated the two germline ends. The CDR3, as DNA: TGTGCCAGCAGCGTAGGGGCCTATCTCCGCACAGATACGCAGTATTTT. It encodes CASSVGAYLRTDTQYF. The full variable domain, completed using reference TRBV9 and TRBJ2-3, is DSGVTQTPKHLITATGQRVTLRCSPRSGDLSVYWYQQSLDQGLQFLIQYYNGEERAKGNILERFSAQQFPDLHSELNLSSLELGDSALYFCASSVGAYLRTDTQYFGPGTRLTVL.

V usage is TRBV12-3 or TRBV12-4 and J usage is TRBJ1-5; D gene ambiguous. The V and J ends lost 0 bases and 6 bases respectively, with 6 bases between them. This CDR3 region has 13 residues. This CDR3 is CASSLALGQPQHF. The DNA for the CDR3 is TGTGCCAGCAGTTTAGCGCTAGGTCAGCCCCAGCATTTT.